Listed below are T cell receptor beta chains from one sample, sequenced in a study of OX40 agonist ivuxolimab in advanced cancers. Assay: immunoSEQ multiplex PCR; the TCRdb copy retains only in-frame clones and omits some. The data hold about 70,000 clones, with approximately 90% observed a single time. Sequencing was performed on CD4+ or CD8+ T cells sorted from blood, taken in a trial of the OX40 agonist ivuxolimab. These receptors were collected from an adult with an advanced solid tumor such as melanoma, head and neck, liver or kidney cancer. The CDR3 runs from the conserved cysteine through the conserved F or W. Each record gives: D gene, J gene, V gene, CDR3 DNA, CDR3 protein. D genes are given only for firm matches.

- | TRBJ1-1 | TRBV6-5 | TGTGCCAGCAGCTCCCGGGGGGGGGCTGAAGCTTTCTTT | CASSSRGGAEAFF
- | TRBJ1-2 | TRBV19 | TGTGCCAGTAGTTTAGATTGGGATGGCTACACCTTC | CASSLDWDGYTF
- | TRBJ1-1 | TRBV5-8 | TGTGCCAGCAGCTGGAGAACAGGATACATGAACACTGAAGCTTTCTTT | CASSWRTGYMNTEAFF
- | TRBJ2-7 | TRBV5-6 | TGTGCCAGCAGCTCCGTAGGGCCCTACGAGCAGTACTTC | CASSSVGPYEQYF
- | TRBJ2-1 | TRBV7-9 | TGTGCCAGCAGCTTCGACCTTGATAATGAGCAGTTCTTC | CASSFDLDNEQFF
TRBD1 | TRBJ2-1 | TRBV2 | TGTGCCAGCAGTGGGACAGGGGGGGCCTACAATGAGCAGTTCTTC | CASSGTGGAYNEQFF
- | TRBJ2-1 | TRBV19 | TGTGCCAGTAGTGTCACAGGGTCATGGAATGAGCAGTTCTTC | CASSVTGSWNEQFF
- | TRBJ2-3 | TRBV14 | TGTGCCAGCAGCTGGTTGGGGGGGCTTAGCACAGATACGCAGTATTTT | CASSWLGGLSTDTQYF
TRBD1 | TRBJ1-2 | TRBV4-1 | TGCGCCAGCAACCAAGGAATAAAGGGGGCGTTCGGCTACACCTTC | CASNQGIKGAFGYTF
TRBD2 | TRBJ2-7 | TRBV2 | TGTGCCAGCAGCTGGTTTGCGGGGGGCTACGAGCAGTACTTC | CASSWFAGGYEQYF
TRBD1 | TRBJ1-2 | TRBV14 | TGTGCCAGCAGCCATAGCACAGGGGGCGCGTCTGGCTACACCTTC | CASSHSTGGASGYTF
TRBD2 | TRBJ2-5 | TRBV11-2 | TGTGCCAGCAGCTTCACTAGCGGGGGAGAAGAGACCCAGTACTTC | CASSFTSGGEETQYF
- | TRBJ1-1 | TRBV27 | TGTGCCAGCAGTTTGCTGGGGGGCATTGAAGCTTTCTTT | CASSLLGGIEAFF
- | TRBJ1-1 | TRBV6-5 | TGTGCCAGCAGTTACAGTTCAGGGTCTGAAGCTTTCTTT | CASSYSSGSEAFF
- | TRBJ2-3 | TRBV4-1 | TGCGCCAGCAGCCAAGGGGAGCGCACAGATACGCAGTATTTT | CASSQGERTDTQYF
- | TRBJ2-7 | TRBV10-2 | TGCGCCAGCAGTGAGGTTCAGTCCAGGGACGAGCAGTACTTC | CASSEVQSRDEQYF
TRBD2 | TRBJ2-1 | TRBV7-4 | TGTGCCAGCAGCTTAGGGACTAGCGGGGACCTAACCCTTGAGCAGTTCTTC | CASSLGTSGDLTLEQFF
TRBD1 | TRBJ2-1 | TRBV11-3 | TGTGCCAGCAGCCCCACCGGGTGGGACAGACCTTCGGATGAGCAGTTCTTC | CASSPTGWDRPSDEQFF
TRBD1 | TRBJ1-2 | TRBV6-1 | TGTGCCAGCAGTGGAACCGGGACAGGGGAATGGGGTGGCTACACCTTC | CASSGTGTGEWGGYTF
- | TRBJ2-7 | TRBV5-1 | TGCGCCAGCAGCTTGGCCCCAGGGGCAGCCTACGAGCAGTACTTC | CASSLAPGAAYEQYF
TRBD2 | TRBJ2-1 | TRBV13 | TGTGCCAGCAGTCGGGGACTAGCGGGGGCCTTCTACAATGAGCAGTTCTTC | CASSRGLAGAFYNEQFF
TRBD1 | TRBJ2-7 | TRBV5-4 | TGTGCCAGCAGACGGGACAGTACCTACGAGCAGTACTTC | CASRRDSTYEQYF
TRBD2 | TRBJ2-3 | TRBV7-6 | TGTGCCAGCAGCCCCCTAAGCGGGGGGCCCACAGATACGCAGTATTTT | CASSPLSGGPTDTQYF
- | TRBJ1-2 | TRBV29-1 | TGCAGCGTTGAAGAAACCGGCGATGGCTACACCTTC | CSVEETGDGYTF
- | TRBJ1-6 | TRBV13 | TGTGCCAGCAGCCAAGAGGGTTTGACGGGCACTGGAAATTCACCCCTCCACTTT | CASSQEGLTGTGNSPLHF
- | TRBJ2-7 | TRBV5-1 | TGCGCCAGCAGCTTGGGTATGGACTACGAGCAGTACTTC | CASSLGMDYEQYF
TRBD1 | TRBJ1-1 | TRBV19 | TGTGCCAGTACCCTTCTAGGAGACAGGGCCACTGAAGCTTTCTTT | CASTLLGDRATEAFF